The 18 T cell receptor beta chains below all came from one sample that was sequenced in a study of blood T cell repertoires in COVID-19. Profiled with immunoSEQ multiplex PCR; TCRdb holds only in-frame clones, not every one. The sample records 90,000 to 150,000 clones, around 81% being singletons. The sequenced material came from peripheral blood. The receptors shown here come from a human donor in a cohort sampled during active COVID-19.

With regard to this clone: The junction departs from the called germline gene at one end, perhaps through a read error. The V and J genes are TRBV6-7 and TRBJ2-3; 12 positions match TRBD2. TRBV6-7 is given ORF status, its function remaining uncertain. This CDR3 spans 15 amino acids. CDR3 amino acids: CASSYWTSGAYTQYF. The DNA of the CDR3 is TGTGCCAGCAGCTACTGGACTAGCGGGGCGTATACGCAGTATTTT.

This clone came up a few times. CDR3: CAWRNAGGEQFF. CDR3 nucleotides: TGTGCCTGGAGAAATGCGGGGGGTGAGCAGTTCTTC. The chain employs TRBV30 and TRBJ2-1; 8 bases are a match to TRBD2. The CDR3 is made up of 12 amino acids. The germline CDR1 and CDR2 sequences are GTSNPN and SVGIG (reference sequence). J lost 9 bases, V lost 3 bases, and 4 bases had no gene match.

This sequence joins TRBV24-1 and TRBJ2-6; 9 bases align to TRBD1. The CDR3 covers 21 residues. V was pared by 2 bases and J by 4 bases, with 17 bases of the junction left unmatched. Germline V lookup: CDR1 KGHDR, CDR2 SFDVKD. CDR3 sequence: CATSDSRNAGQGVSGANVLTF. CDR3 nucleotide sequence: TGTGCCACCAGTGATTCCCGCAATGCGGGACAGGGCGTGTCCGGGGCCAACGTCCTGACTTTC.

The chain employs TRBV4-1 and TRBJ1-6, with D tentatively TRBD1 (5 bases). CDR3 length: 17 residues. Trimming removed 0 bases at V and 0 bases at J, with 9 bases between. Germline V CDR1 and CDR2: MGHRA, YSYEKL. This CDR3 is CASSQDGGSSYNSPLHF. Here the CDR3 DNA reads TGCGCCAGCAGCCAAGATGGGGGGAGCTCCTATAATTCACCCCTCCACTTT.

The rearrangement links TRBV11-2 to TRBJ2-7; the match to TRBD2 covers 10 bases. The CDR3 totals 16 residues. Germline V gives CDR1 SGHAT, CDR2 FQNNGV. V shed 6 bases and J 7 bases; nucleotides not matched to a gene: 15. CDR3 sequence reads: CASRGTRLAGRLEQYF. The CDR3 bases are TGTGCCAGCAGAGGTACACGACTAGCGGGCCGCTTGGAGCAGTACTTC.

The rearrangement joins TRBV24-1 to TRBJ2-5; 9 positions agree with TRBD2. V was pared by 5 bases and J by 5 bases, with 8 bases of the junction left unmatched. Germline assignment: CDR1 KGHDR and CDR2 SFDVKD. The CDR3 runs 15 residues. CDR3 loop: CATSAGGRVGETQYF. CDR3 bases: TGTGCCACCAGTGCTGGCGGGAGGGTCGGGGAGACCCAGTACTTC.

The CDR3 region is CASSRGGGFEQFF. The CDR3, as DNA: TGTGCCAGCAGCAGAGGCGGGGGGTTTGAGCAGTTCTTC. The chain uses TRBV7-8 and TRBJ2-1; 8 bases are a match to TRBD2. Unmatched junction bases numbered 6, after V lost 5 bases and J lost 9 bases. Germline lookup yields CDR1 SGHVS and CDR2 FQNEAQ. This CDR3 has 13 amino acids.

This chain joins TRBV4-1 and TRBJ1-6, with D unresolved. The germline V and J ends were trimmed by 0 bases and 6 bases, with 9 bases remaining between them. The CDR3 extends over 15 amino acids. Germline values: CDR1 MGHRA, CDR2 YSYEKL. The CDR3 reads CASSQDFRVNSPLHF. The CDR3 nucleotides are TGCGCCAGCAGCCAAGATTTCCGCGTTAATTCACCCCTCCACTTT.

V is TRBV29-1 and J is TRBJ2-7; 9 positions match TRBD1. The germline CDR1 and CDR2 sequences are SQVTM and ANQGSEA. The V segment lost 7 bases and the J segment 2 bases; nucleotides outside the gene matches: 6. The CDR3 runs to 13 residues. The chain's CDR3 is CSATDRGTYEQYF. The DNA for the CDR3 is TGCAGCGCAACGGACAGGGGAACCTACGAGCAGTACTTC.

The chain joins TRBV19 to TRBJ2-7; TRBD1 is a possible D gene (5 bases). Between the trimmed V and J ends, which lost 9 bases and 5 bases, there was a span of 14 bases. The germline V gene has CDR1 LNHDA and CDR2 SQIVND (reference sequence). The CDR3 contains 12 residues. The CDR3, as DNA: TGTGCCAGGCCGATAGGGGTCCACGAGCAGTACTTC. Protein product: CARPIGVHEQYF.

The chain is built from TRBV19 and TRBJ1-2, with D perhaps matching TRBD1 (5 bases). Germline values: CDR1 LNHDA, CDR2 SQIVND (reference sequence). CDR3 length: 9 amino acids. The CDR3 region is CGGGYGYTF. The CDR3 coding sequence is TGTGGCGGGGGGTATGGCTACACCTTC.

The gene calls are TRBV2 and TRBJ1-1; 7 positions agree with TRBD1. Germline CDR1 reads SNHLY; CDR2 reads FYNNEI. The trim removed 8 bases at V and 7 bases at J, leaving 10 bases unmatched. The CDR3 is made up of 13 amino acids. The CDR3 DNA is TGTGCCAGCGGGGGACAGATACTAAATGAAGCTTTCTTT. Protein sequence: CASGGQILNEAFF.

CDR3 region: CASSIGRWRDYEQYF. As DNA, the CDR3 is TGTGCCAGCAGCATTGGACGGTGGCGGGACTACGAGCAGTACTTC. The chain carries TRBV7-2 and TRBJ2-7; weak D call: TRBD2 (6 bases). Trimming took off 5 bases at V and 3 bases at J, with 17 bases between the two ends. The CDR3 loop spans 15 amino acids. Germline CDR1 SGHTA, CDR2 FQGNSA.

This clone was counted only a few times. The CDR3 nucleotides are TGTGCCAGCAGCCCCTTGGGCCAGGGCAATTCACCCCTCCACTTT. Residues: CASSPLGQGNSPLHF. The genes are TRBV9 and TRBJ1-6, with D possibly being TRBD1 (5 bases). This CDR3 spans 15 amino acids. V lost 4 bases and J lost 7, with 15 bases in between. Germline CDR1 SGDLS, CDR2 YYNGEE.

The rearrangement links TRBV11-3 to TRBJ1-1, with 9 bases aligning to TRBD1. The CDR3 loop spans 15 amino acids. With V trimmed by 2 bases and J by 4 bases, 5 bases remained unmatched. The germline CDR1 and CDR2 sequences are SGHNT and YENEEA. The CDR3 sequence is CASSLHGTGFTEAFF. CDR3 nucleotide sequence: TGTGCCAGCAGCTTACACGGGACAGGGTTCACTGAAGCTTTCTTT.

The chain joins TRBV7-8 to TRBJ2-7; 10 bases fit TRBD1. The CDR3 runs to 14 residues. Germline trimming cut 2 bases from V and 6 bases from J; bases unmatched to any gene: 4. Germline-derived CDR1 and CDR2 are SGHVS and FQNEAQ. CDR3 nucleotide sequence: TGTGCCAGCAGCTTACCGGGACAGGGGACCGAGCAGTACTTC. It is translated as CASSLPGQGTEQYF.

The V call is TRBV14, the J call TRBJ1-6; unclear D gene. CDR3 length equals 14 residues. Trimming removed 4 bases at V and 9 bases at J, with 13 bases between. Germline-derived CDR1 and CDR2 are SGHDN and FVKESK. The CDR3 DNA follows: TGTGCCAGCAGCCCCGGGAGGAGTAGTTCACCCCTCCACTTT. It yields the protein CASSPGRSSSPLHF.

This chain links TRBV10-3 with TRBJ2-7, with a weak D call TRBD1 (5 bases). The V gene lost 7 bases and the J gene lost 5 bases, with 18 bases spanning the gap. Germline-derived CDR1 and CDR2 are ENHRY and SYGVKD. The CDR3 length is 14 residues. This chain's CDR3 is CAIKGVGESHEQYF. DNA for the CDR3: TGTGCCATCAAAGGGGTAGGGGAATCCCACGAGCAGTACTTC.